A few counts support the clone carrying this TCR beta chain. Its antigen remains unknown. 5'RACE template switching produced TCR cDNA carrying a universal primer site and UMIs. TCRdb reprocessed the 5' RACE reads with MiXCR, giving one entry per CDR3 protein. The sample contains some 150,000 distinct CDR3 sequences, 8% to 13% of which appear only once. This record comes from a study of T cells after yellow fever vaccination. Study-level results: There was a small share of clonotypes that showed up in both the CD4 and CD8 compartments. The secondary response peaked faster, at day 5 versus 15, but was weaker.

The starting material was CD8+ T cells sorted from PBMCs, obtained 15 days after the yellow fever booster vaccination. The TCR was taken from a man aged 18 to 30 who received the YFV17D yellow fever vaccine.

In DNA form, the CDR3 reads TGCAGCGTTGGGGAGGCCGGGGAGCTGTTTTTT. It specifies CSVGEAGELFF. V is TRBV29-1 and J is TRBJ2-2; D is possibly TRBD2 (6 bases). Deletions cut 4 bases from V and 6 bases from J, with 6 bases between. This CDR3 has 11 residues. Germline V gene lookup returns CDR1 SQVTM and CDR2 ANQGSEA.